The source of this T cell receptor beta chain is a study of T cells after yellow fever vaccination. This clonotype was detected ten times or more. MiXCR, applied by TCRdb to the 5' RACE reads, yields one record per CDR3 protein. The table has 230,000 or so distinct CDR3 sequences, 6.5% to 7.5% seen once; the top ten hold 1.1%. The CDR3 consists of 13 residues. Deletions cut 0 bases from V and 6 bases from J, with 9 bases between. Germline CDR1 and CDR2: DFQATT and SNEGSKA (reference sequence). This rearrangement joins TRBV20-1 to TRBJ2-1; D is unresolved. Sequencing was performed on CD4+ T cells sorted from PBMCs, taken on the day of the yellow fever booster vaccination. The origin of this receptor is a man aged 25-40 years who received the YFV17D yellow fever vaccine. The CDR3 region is CSARENFGNEQFF. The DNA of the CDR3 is TGCAGTGCTAGAGAGAACTTTGGCAATGAGCAGTTCTTC.